This TCR beta chain stems from a study of PD-1 blockade in classical Hodgkin lymphoma. General observations from the study: Baseline diversity was lower in partial responders and progressors than complete responders.

This CDR3 has 12 residues. The germline V gene has CDR1 SGHRS and CDR2 YFSETQ. Relapse after autologous stem cell transplantation occurred in every patient, and brentuximab vedotin exposure varied. Clones were sequenced by immunoSEQ multiplex PCR, and TCRdb holds only the in-frame ones, with some missing. The profile covers about 63,000 clones, with 88% appearing a single time and under 6.5% taken by the ten largest. Comments on this clone: Its target is not known. An end of the junction does not agree with germline; a read error may underlie this.

This rearrangement joins TRBV5-1 to TRBJ1-1, with D perhaps TRBD1 (6 bases). The clonotype was recovered from a human donor with classical Hodgkin lymphoma. This specimen was peripheral blood mononuclear cells (PBMCs), taken before the second cycle of nivolumab. The CDR3 is CASSTGNAEAFF. The CDR3 DNA is TGCGCCAGCAGTACAGGGAACGCTGAAGCTTTCTTT. The variable domain in full, with the rest retrieved from reference TRBV5-1 and TRBJ1-1, is KAGVTQTPRYLIKTRGQQVTLSCSPISGHRSVSWYQQTPGQGLQFLFEYFSETQRNKGNFPGRFSGRQFSNSRSEMNVSTLELGDSALYLCASSTGNAEAFFGQGTRLTVV.